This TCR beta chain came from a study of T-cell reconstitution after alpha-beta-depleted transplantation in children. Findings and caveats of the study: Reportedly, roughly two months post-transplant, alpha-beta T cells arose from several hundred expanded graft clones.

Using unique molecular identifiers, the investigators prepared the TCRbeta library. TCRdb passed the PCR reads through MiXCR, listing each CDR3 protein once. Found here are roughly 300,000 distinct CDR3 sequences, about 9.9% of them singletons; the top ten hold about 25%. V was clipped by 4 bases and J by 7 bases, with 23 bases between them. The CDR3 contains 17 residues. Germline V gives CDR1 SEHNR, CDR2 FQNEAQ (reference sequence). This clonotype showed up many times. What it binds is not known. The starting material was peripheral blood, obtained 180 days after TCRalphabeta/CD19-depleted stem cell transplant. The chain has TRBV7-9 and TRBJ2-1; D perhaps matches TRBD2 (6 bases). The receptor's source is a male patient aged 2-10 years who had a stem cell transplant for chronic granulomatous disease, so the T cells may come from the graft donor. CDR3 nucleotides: TGTGCCAGCAGCTCGCGAAGGGGACTCGCGGGCTTAAATGAGCAGTTCTTC. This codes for CASSSRRGLAGLNEQFF.